This T cell receptor (beta chain) was retrieved from a study of PD-1 blockade in classical Hodgkin lymphoma. The CDR3 extends over 11 amino acids. Germline V gene sequence: CDR1 MDHEN, CDR2 SYDVKM. The V end was cut by 6 bases, the J end by 8 bases, with 10 bases between. Produced via immunoSEQ multiplex PCR; TCRdb's table is partial and in-frame only. Among some 93,000 clones listed, 75% to 90% were seen once. Each and every patient relapsed after autologous stem cell transplantation, and patients got differing brentuximab vedotin exposure. The chain links TRBV28 to TRBJ1-2; weak D call: TRBD1 (6 bases). The TCR was taken from a human donor with classical Hodgkin lymphoma. The material sequenced was peripheral blood mononuclear cells (PBMCs), taken before the second cycle of nivolumab. The CDR3 reads CASRDSGGYTF. The CDR3 DNA is TGTGCCAGCAGGGACAGTGGAGGCTACACCTTC.